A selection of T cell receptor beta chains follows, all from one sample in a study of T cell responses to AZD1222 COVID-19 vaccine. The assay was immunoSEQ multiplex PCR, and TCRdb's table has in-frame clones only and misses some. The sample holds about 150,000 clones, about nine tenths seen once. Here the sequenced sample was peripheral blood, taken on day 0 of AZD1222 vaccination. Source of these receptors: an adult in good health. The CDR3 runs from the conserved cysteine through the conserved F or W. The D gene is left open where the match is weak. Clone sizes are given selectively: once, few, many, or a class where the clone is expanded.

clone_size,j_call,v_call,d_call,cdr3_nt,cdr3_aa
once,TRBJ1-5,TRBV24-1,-,TGTGCCACCAGTGAGCCAACCGGTCAGCCCCAGCATTTT,CATSEPTGQPQHF
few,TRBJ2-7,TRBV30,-,TGTGCCTGCTGGGGGCGGGACTCCTACGAGCAGTACTTC,CACWGRDSYEQYF
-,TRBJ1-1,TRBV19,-,TGTGCCAGTAGTATGGCAGTGTTGGTGACTGAAGCTTTCTTT,CASSMAVLVTEAFF
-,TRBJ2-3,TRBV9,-,TGTGCCAGCAGCGCCTTCTTGGGGAGAGGCACAGATACGCAGTATTTT,CASSAFLGRGTDTQYF
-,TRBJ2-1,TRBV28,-,TGTGCCAGCAGTCCCCGGGATAGCGAGGAGTTCTTC,CASSPRDSEEFF
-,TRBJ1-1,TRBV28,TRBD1,TGTGCCAGCAGTTCTCAAGACCCAAAGCCGGGACAGGGGTACACTGAAGCTTTCTTT,CASSSQDPKPGQGYTEAFF
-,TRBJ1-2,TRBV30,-,TGTGCCTGGATAAGGGGAGCTAACTATGGCTACACCTTC,CAWIRGANYGYTF
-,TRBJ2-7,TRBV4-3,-,TGCGCCAGCAGCCAAGAACTTAGCTGGGACTCCTACGAGCAGTACTTC,CASSQELSWDSYEQYF
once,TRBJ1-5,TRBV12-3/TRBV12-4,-,TGTGCCAGTGCCCGGGACAACAATCAGCCCCAGCATTTT,CASARDNNQPQHF
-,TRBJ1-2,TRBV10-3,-,TGTGCCATCAGTGAGTCGGTCAGTGGCTACACCTTC,CAISESVSGYTF
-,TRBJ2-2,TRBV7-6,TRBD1,TGTGCCAGCAGCCCGAGGGACAGAGGGGAGCTGTTTTTT,CASSPRDRGELFF
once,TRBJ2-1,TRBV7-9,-,TGTGCCAGCAGCTTAGCAACCCCCGGGGACAATGAGCAGTTCTTC,CASSLATPGDNEQFF
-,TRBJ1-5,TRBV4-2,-,TGTGCCAGCAGCCCTTACAGGGTTTCCAATCAGCCCCAGCATTTT,CASSPYRVSNQPQHF
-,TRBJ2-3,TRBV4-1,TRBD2,TGCGCCAGCAGCCAAGAGGCTGCGGGAGGGAGAGATACGCAGTATTTT,CASSQEAAGGRDTQYF
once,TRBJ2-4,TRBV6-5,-,TGTGCCAGCACCGGTAGGGCCTCGGGGGTGAGCATTCAGTACTTC,CASTGRASGVSIQYF
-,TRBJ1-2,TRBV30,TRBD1,TGTGCCTGGATTAACAGGGGGTCTAACTATGGCTACACCTTC,CAWINRGSNYGYTF
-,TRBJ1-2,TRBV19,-,TGTGCCAGTAGTCTGTCGGAGGGAAACTATGGCTACACCTTC,CASSLSEGNYGYTF
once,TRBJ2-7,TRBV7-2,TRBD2,TGTGCCAGCAGCTTAGATAGGACTAGCGGCTACGAGCAGTACTTC,CASSLDRTSGYEQYF
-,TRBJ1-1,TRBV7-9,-,TGTGCCAGCACCGATCCACAGACCTATGAAGCTTTCTTT,CASTDPQTYEAFF
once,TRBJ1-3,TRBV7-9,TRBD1,TGTGCCAGCAGCTTAGATGGACAGGGCCCTGGAAACACCATATATTTT,CASSLDGQGPGNTIYF
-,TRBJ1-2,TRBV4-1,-,TGCGCCAGCAGCCAAGATACAGGAACACGCGGCTACACCTTC,CASSQDTGTRGYTF
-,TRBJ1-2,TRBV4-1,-,TGCGCCAGCAGTCTAAGGGACGGTAACCCCGATGGCTACACCTTC,CASSLRDGNPDGYTF
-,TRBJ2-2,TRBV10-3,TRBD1,TGTGCCATCAGATCGGACAAAGGACAGGAGAACACCGGGGAGCTGTTTTTT,CAIRSDKGQENTGELFF
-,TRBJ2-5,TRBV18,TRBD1,TGTGCCAGCTCACACGGGACAGGGTTCTTGGAGACCCAGTACTTC,CASSHGTGFLETQYF
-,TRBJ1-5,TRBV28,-,TGTGCCAGCATATCCGCGACAGTATGGGATAGGGGCAATCAGCCCCAGCATTTT,CASISATVWDRGNQPQHF
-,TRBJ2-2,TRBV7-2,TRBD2,TGTGCCAGCAGCTTACCTAGCGGGAGGGGGAACACCGGGGAGCTGTTTTTT,CASSLPSGRGNTGELFF
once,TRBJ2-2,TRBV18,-,TGTGCCAGCTCACCATATCTAGGGCAGGAGTACACCGGGGAGCTGTTTTTT,CASSPYLGQEYTGELFF
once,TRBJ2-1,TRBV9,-,TGTGCCAGCAGCGTAGAAGAGGGCGACTATGAGCAGTTCTTC,CASSVEEGDYEQFF
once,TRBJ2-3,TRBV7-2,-,TGTGCCAGCAGCTCCCCTCTGGGGGATACGCAGTATTTT,CASSSPLGDTQYF